The 28 T cell receptor beta chains in this list originate from one sample, sequenced in a study of blood T cell repertoires in COVID-19. TCRdb keeps only in-frame clones here, not all; method: immunoSEQ multiplex PCR. The table has under 100,000 clones, around 85% seen once. The sequenced material came from peripheral blood. Receptors originate from a man aged 50-60 years with acute or convalescent COVID-19.

This chain uses TRBV28 with TRBJ1-6; TRBD1 is a possible D gene (5 bases). V shed 4 bases and J shed 9 bases, with 16 bases lying between them. This CDR3 has 15 amino acids. Germline CDR1 reads MDHEN; CDR2 reads SYDVKM. The CDR3 protein is CASSSPSVGGSPLHF. The CDR3 region has the DNA TGTGCCAGCAGTTCCCCAAGCGTCGGGGGTTCACCCCTCCACTTT.

The genes are TRBV5-4 and TRBJ2-1; TRBD2 matches 13 bases. Trimming removed 4 bases from V and 9 bases from J; junction bases left unmatched: 19. This CDR3 comprises 19 residues. CDR1 and CDR2 (germline): SGHNT, YYREEE (reference sequence). The CDR3 here is CASSQLYRAGTSGNTEQFF. CDR3 sequence (DNA): TGTGCCAGCAGCCAACTCTACAGGGCCGGGACTAGCGGGAACACTGAGCAGTTCTTC.

The rearrangement uses TRBV5-8 and TRBJ2-1, with D unresolved. This CDR3 contains 16 residues. With 4 bases removed from V and 0 bases from J, the gap between germline ends came to 14 bases. Germline V gene lookup returns CDR1 SGHTS and CDR2 YDEGEE. The CDR3 coding sequence is TGTGCCAGCAGCATCCCACTTGGAGCCTCCTACAATGAGCAGTTCTTC. This sequence encodes CASSIPLGASYNEQFF.

This clone has more than one count but fewer than ten. The chain couples TRBV5-6 to TRBJ2-3; 9 bases are a match to TRBD2. Germline V gives CDR1 SGHDT, CDR2 YYEEEE. The CDR3 consists of 16 residues. The J segment lost 3 bases and the V segment lost 2 bases, leaving 7 bases of the junction unmatched. CDR3 sequence reads: CASSFLAGDTTDTQYF. CDR3 in DNA: TGTGCCAGCAGCTTCTTAGCGGGGGATACGACAGATACGCAGTATTTT.

The chain combines TRBV30 with TRBJ2-3, with 9 nucleotides matching TRBD2. The CDR3 covers 15 residues. Germline loops: CDR1 GTSNPN, CDR2 SVGIG (reference sequence). Germline trimming cut 1 base from V and 6 bases from J; bases unmatched to any gene: 8. CDR3 nucleotides: TGTGCCTGGAGTGGGCTAGCGGGAAGACGGGATACGCAGTATTTT. It translates to CAWSGLAGRRDTQYF.

The J gene is TRBJ2-7, the V gene TRBV7-3; the match to TRBD2 covers 7 bases. Losses at the gene ends were 6 bases for V and 2 bases for J; bases not matched to a gene: 10. This CDR3 contains 15 residues. Germline CDR1 reads SGHTA; CDR2 reads FQGTGA. The CDR3 reads CASSSPSGLTYEQYF. The CDR3 DNA sequence: TGTGCCAGCAGTTCACCTAGCGGACTGACCTACGAGCAGTACTTC.

This clone has a handful of counts. This sequence joins TRBV10-3 and TRBJ2-7; possibly TRBD1 for D (5 bases). In germline, CDR1 is ENHRY, CDR2 SYGVKD. V was trimmed by 0 bases and J by 3 bases, leaving 12 bases between them. The CDR3 contains 15 residues. The CDR3 region is CAISESVTERYEQYF. The CDR3 coding sequence is TGTGCCATCAGTGAGTCCGTGACAGAACGCTACGAGCAGTACTTC.

CDR3 in DNA: TGCGCCAGCAGCAAAGCTGGGACTAGCGGTTCCTACGAGCAGTACTTC. Protein sequence: CASSKAGTSGSYEQYF. The chain combines TRBV4-3 with TRBJ2-7, with 11 nucleotides matching TRBD2. After removal of 5 bases from V and 1 base from J, the junction contained 7 bases not matched to a gene. The CDR3 runs 16 residues. Per germline, CDR1 LGHNA and CDR2 YSLEER.

The chain joins TRBV15 to TRBJ1-3; TRBD1 matches 7 bases. The junction had 2 bases not matched to a gene; V was cut back by 1 base and J by 2 bases. CDR1 and CDR2 (germline): LNHNV, YYDKDF (reference sequence). The CDR3 totals 15 residues. The CDR3 DNA reads TGTGCCACCAGCAGAGCCACAGGGGCTGGAAACACCATATATTTT. This gives the protein CATSRATGAGNTIYF.

This chain connects TRBV19 to TRBJ2-4, with D maybe TRBD2 (6 bases). V lost 0 bases and J 5 bases, leaving 20 bases between the germline ends. Germline V gene sequence: CDR1 LNHDA, CDR2 SQIVND (reference sequence). The CDR3 loop spans 18 amino acids. The CDR3 nucleotides read TGTGCCAGTAGTATAGATTTCCGGACTACTAGTCTGGAAAACATTCAGTACTTC. It encodes CASSIDFRTTSLENIQYF. The complete variable domain, with remaining parts taken from reference TRBV19 and TRBJ2-4, reads DGGITQSPKYLFRKEGQNVTLSCEQNLNHDAMYWYRQDPGQGLRLIYYSQIVNDFQKGDIAEGYSVSREKKESFPLTVTSAQKNPTAFYLCASSIDFRTTSLENIQYFGAGTRLSVL.

Comment on this clone: The same CDR3 arises from other DNA sequences in this sample as well. V usage is TRBV7-9 and J usage is TRBJ2-3; the match to TRBD1 covers 8 bases. The trim removed 3 bases at V and 3 bases at J, leaving 5 bases unmatched. This CDR3 contains 15 residues. Germline V lookup: CDR1 SEHNR, CDR2 FQNEAQ (reference sequence). The CDR3 reads CASSFAGGITDTQYF. The CDR3 bases are TGTGCCAGCAGCTTTGCAGGGGGCATAACAGATACGCAGTATTTT.

This sequence joins TRBV4-1 and TRBJ2-7; the D gene is possibly TRBD1 (5 bases). Trimming removed 4 bases from V and 1 base from J, with 11 bases in between. In germline, CDR1 is MGHRA, CDR2 YSYEKL. CDR3 length equals 14 residues. This CDR3 reads CASSLPGQSYEQYF. The CDR3 nucleotides are TGCGCCAGCAGCCTCCCAGGGCAATCCTACGAGCAGTACTTC.

The chain couples TRBV10-1 to TRBJ1-2; D call uncertain. The germline V and J ends were trimmed by 4 bases and 8 bases, with 14 bases remaining between them. There are 13 residues in the CDR3. Germline V gene sequence: CDR1 WNHNN, CDR2 SYGVQD (reference sequence). The chain's CDR3 is CASSAYQEGGYTF. CDR3 nucleotides: TGCGCCAGCAGTGCCTATCAAGAGGGCGGCTACACCTTC.

The chain is built from TRBV7-2 and TRBJ1-2; possible D gene TRBD1, 6 bases. In germline, CDR1 is SGHTA, CDR2 FQGNSA. This CDR3 is 13 amino acids long. V shed 6 bases and J shed 3 bases, with 11 bases lying between them. Here the CDR3 reads CASRPRTDYGYTF. The CDR3 DNA reads as TGTGCCAGCAGACCCAGGACAGACTATGGCTACACCTTC.

V and J are TRBV5-1 and TRBJ2-5; the match to TRBD2 covers 9 bases. With 1 base clipped from V and 5 bases from J, the junction kept 9 bases outside the gene matches. Germline V gives CDR1 SGHRS, CDR2 YFSETQ. This CDR3 region has 16 residues. The CDR3 sequence: CASSLSLAGSRETQYF. The CDR3 bases are TGCGCCAGCAGCTTGAGCCTAGCGGGGTCAAGGGAGACCCAGTACTTC. Supplemented by reference TRBV5-1 and TRBJ2-5, the full variable domain reads KAGVTQTPRYLIKTRGQQVTLSCSPISGHRSVSWYQQTPGQGLQFLFEYFSETQRNKGNFPGRFSGRQFSNSRSEMNVSTLELGDSALYLCASSLSLAGSRETQYFGPGTRLLVL.

The gene calls are TRBV11-3 and TRBJ2-3, with 10 bases fitting TRBD1. In germline, CDR1 is SGHNT, CDR2 YENEEA. V dropped 5 bases and J dropped 0; count of bases not matched to a gene: 5. There are 16 residues in the CDR3. As DNA, the CDR3 is TGTGCCAGCAGCCAGGGACAGGGGATAAGCACAGATACGCAGTATTTT. It is translated as CASSQGQGISTDTQYF. The whole variable domain, filled in from reference TRBV11-3 and TRBJ2-3, reads EAGVVQSPRYKIIEKKQPVAFWCNPISGHNTLYWYLQNLGQGPELLIRYENEEAVDDSQLPKDRFSAERLKGVDSTLKIQPAELGDSAVYLCASSQGQGISTDTQYFGPGTRLTVL.

The chain joins TRBV5-1 to TRBJ2-5, with D perhaps TRBD2 (5 bases). The V gene lost 4 bases and the J gene lost 5 bases, with 18 bases spanning the gap. CDR3 length equals 15 residues. In germline, CDR1 is SGHRS, CDR2 YFSETQ. CDR3 in amino acids: CASSGEGATGETQYF. CDR3 DNA: TGCGCCAGCAGCGGTGAGGGCGCCACCGGCGAGACCCAGTACTTC. Based on the CDR3 plus reference TRBV5-1 and TRBJ2-5, the full variable domain is KAGVTQTPRYLIKTRGQQVTLSCSPISGHRSVSWYQQTPGQGLQFLFEYFSETQRNKGNFPGRFSGRQFSNSRSEMNVSTLELGDSALYLCASSGEGATGETQYFGPGTRLLVL.

This sequence joins TRBV6-5 and TRBJ2-2, with D possibly matching TRBD2 (6 bases). The CDR3 sequence is 15 residues long. The germline gives CDR1 MNHEY, CDR2 SVGAGI. The V gene lost 6 bases and the J gene lost 0 bases, with 11 bases spanning the gap. CDR3 sequence: CASRRDFANTGELFF. The CDR3 DNA sequence: TGTGCCAGCAGACGGGACTTCGCGAACACCGGGGAGCTGTTTTTT.

The gene calls are TRBV7-2 and TRBJ2-5; perhaps TRBD2 as D (5 bases). Germline V gives CDR1 SGHTA, CDR2 FQGNSA. The CDR3 totals 15 residues. The germline V and J ends were trimmed by 6 bases and 5 bases, with 19 bases remaining between them. The CDR3 DNA sequence: TGTGCCAGCAGTCGCGATTGGGGTAGCGCCGAGACCCAGTACTTC. This encodes CASSRDWGSAETQYF. Drawing the rest from reference TRBV7-2 and TRBJ2-5, the complete variable domain is GAGVSQSPSNKVTEKGKDVELRCDPISGHTALYWYRQSLGQGLEFLIYFQGNSAPDKSGLPSDRFSAERTGGSVSTLTIQRTQQEDSAVYLCASSRDWGSAETQYFGPGTRLLVL.

The chain employs TRBV5-5 and TRBJ1-1; 8 positions match TRBD1. The V gene's germline CDR1 is SGHKS and CDR2 YYEKEE (reference sequence). The trim removed 4 bases at V and 3 bases at J, leaving 8 bases unmatched. This CDR3 has 15 residues. As DNA, the CDR3 is TGTGCCAGCAGCAGAGGACAGGGTAAGGACACTGAAGCTTTCTTT. Its translation is CASSRGQGKDTEAFF. Full variable domain (rest looked up from reference TRBV5-5 and TRBJ1-1): DAGVTQSPTHLIKTRGQQVTLRCSPISGHKSVSWYQQVLGQGPQFIFQYYEKEERGRGNFPDRFSARQFPNYSSELNVNALLLGDSALYLCASSRGQGKDTEAFFGQGTRLTVV.

The V gene is TRBV25-1, the J gene TRBJ2-2, with TRBD2 as a possible D gene (7 bases). Germline V lookup: CDR1 MGHDK, CDR2 SYGVNS. The CDR3 runs to 14 residues. V dropped 4 bases and J dropped 6 bases, with 12 bases sitting between them. The chain's CDR3 is CASSVEGGPGELFF. CDR3 bases: TGTGCCAGCAGTGTAGAGGGGGGGCCCGGGGAGCTGTTTTTT.

This chain uses TRBV6-5 with TRBJ1-2; perhaps TRBD1 as D (5 bases). CDR1 is MNHEY and CDR2 is SVGAGI in the germline V gene. The CDR3 loop spans 13 amino acids. V was clipped by 0 bases and J by 6 bases, with 8 bases between them. For the CDR3, the DNA is TGTGCCAGCAGTTACTCGCGGACAAATGGCTACACCTTC. Its translation: CASSYSRTNGYTF.

The genes are TRBV4-3 and TRBJ1-6; 9 bases line up with TRBD1. This CDR3 is 16 amino acids long. J was trimmed by 10 bases and V by 0 bases; bases with no gene match: 7. Looked up from germline, CDR1 is LGHNA and CDR2 is YSLEER. CDR3: CASSQDQGTGHSPLHF. CDR3 nucleotide sequence: TGCGCCAGCAGCCAAGATCAGGGGACAGGGCACTCACCCCTCCACTTT.

This chain connects TRBV28 to TRBJ2-3; the D is unclear. Trimming shortened V by 3 bases and J by 2 bases, and 15 bases separated the two germline ends. The CDR3 is 16 amino acids. CDR1 and CDR2 (germline): MDHEN, SYDVKM. The CDR3 region is CASSFYPQTHTDTQYF. For the CDR3, the DNA is TGTGCCAGCAGTTTTTACCCCCAAACTCACACAGATACGCAGTATTTT.

The CDR3, as DNA: TGCGCCAGCAGCCCAGGGGTCTCCTACGAGCAGTACTTC. Translated, it gives CASSPGVSYEQYF. The chain recombines TRBV4-3 with TRBJ2-7, with TRBD1 as a possible D gene (6 bases). V shed 4 bases and J shed 0 bases, with 7 bases lying between them. CDR1 and CDR2 from the germline V gene are LGHNA and YSLEER. The CDR3 spans 13 residues.

The chain has TRBV19 and TRBJ1-6; D may be TRBD1 (5 bases). Germline loops: CDR1 LNHDA, CDR2 SQIVND (reference sequence). CDR3 length equals 12 residues. The V gene lost 8 bases and the J gene lost 8 bases, with 10 bases spanning the gap. DNA for the CDR3: TGTGCCAGTCACCAGGGTCATTCACCCCTCCACTTT. Amino acid sequence: CASHQGHSPLHF.

The chain links TRBV11-2 to TRBJ2-2; unclear D gene. In germline, CDR1 is SGHAT, CDR2 FQNNGV. The CDR3 has 16 amino acids. V was cut by 1 base and J by 2 bases, with 11 bases left in between. The DNA of the CDR3 is TGTGCCAGCAGCTTAGGTATCACAGTTAACACCGGGGAGCTGTTTTTT. It is translated as CASSLGITVNTGELFF.

This rearrangement joins TRBV6-2 or TRBV6-3 to TRBJ1-1; D gene unclear. Germline V gene data show CDR1 as MNHEY and CDR2 as SVGEGT. The CDR3 has 13 residues. The V end lost 2 bases, the J end lost 4 bases, and 8 bases lay between the germline ends. DNA of the CDR3: TGTGCCAGCAGTTACAAAACGCGCACTGAAGCTTTCTTT. Translated, it gives CASSYKTRTEAFF.